This T cell receptor (beta chain) was found in a study of CD8 T cells in ankylosing spondylitis (dated by TCRdb to the late 2010s). Looking at the study overall: The study set out to find disease-linked TCR variants by profiling T cell receptor beta repertoires in ankylosing spondylitis patients and healthy donors. The full study cohort was made up of approximately 24 ankylosing spondylitis patients and more than 90 healthy donors. Samples of peripheral blood were taken, and for ankylosing spondylitis patients, synovial fluid was collected as well. Summary of the overall study and its limitations: Some of the motif variants had been reported before in the synovial fluid and blood of reactive arthritis patients, a finding that suggests common disease-initiation mechanisms. The disease-linked clones had a CD8+ phenotype and were found at relatively low frequencies in peripheral blood. Blood from ankylosing spondylitis patients appeared to be characterized by a TCR beta motif composed of about eight highly homologous amino acid variants. Significant enrichment of the disease-linked clones was reported in matched synovial fluid samples from ankylosing spondylitis patients.

Relative to germline, V is 5 bases shorter and J is 4 bases shorter, with 13 bases between their ends. CDR1 and CDR2 are drawn from the germline V gene: SGHTA, FQGTGA. Spanning cysteine to phenylalanine, the CDR3 consists of 14 amino acids. Of the read, only the CDR3 DNA is kept; its 42 bases are in frame from base 1. Sequencing was carried out with an Illumina HiSeq 2500. TCR beta libraries were prepared by quantitative 5'-RACE with molecular barcodes. From the authors' description of their analysis: A new computational method based on a probabilistic model of VDJ rearrangement was used to identify disease-linked TCR variants. The raw public data were reprocessed by TCRdb itself: fastp quality trimming at Q25, MiXCR clonotype calling, in-frame beta chains only. CDR3 protein duplicates are merged, each entry listing the most common genes and DNA. It is TCRdb's table, rather than the study itself, that gives the V and J calls and clone size. The sample yields about 750,000 distinct CDR3 sequences; 15% to 20% were counted once. The ten largest clones add up to over 15% of the sample.

On this clonotype itself: Its recognized antigen is unknown. No base qualities exist here, and no much larger clone lies one base off it.

The sequence was collected from a male donor with ankylosing spondylitis. The V and J segments used are TRBV7-3 and TRBJ2-3; TRBD2 could be the D gene, as 5 bases match. The specimen was blood, either unsorted or a sorted T cell fraction (not recorded which). The DNA is as follows: TGTGCCAGCAGCAGAGAGACTACTGCAGATACGCAGTATTTT. It codes for CASSRETTADTQYF. Reference TRBV7-3 and TRBJ2-3 genes cover what lies past the CDR3, so the full variable domain is GAGVSQTPSNKVTEKGKYVELRCDPISGHTALYWYRQSLGQGPEFLIYFQGTGAADDSGLPNDRFFAVRPEGSVSTLKIQRTERGDSAVYLCASSRETTADTQYFGPGTRLTVL.